The clone carrying this T cell receptor (beta chain) was observed a few times. Its cognate antigen is unknown. Expressed TCRB transcripts were sequenced because the entire RNA isolate underwent reverse transcription. TCRdb's table, derived via immunoSEQ multiplex PCR, lists solely in-frame clones and lacks some. The sample gives 450,000 or so clones, about an eighth of which show up once; about 0.045% is in the top ten. There was one heparinised blood draw per donor, averaging about 116 mL. The data belong to a study of beta chain features in type 1 diabetes. Study outcomes and limitations: Using cDNA template may skew counts toward highly expressing activated cells.

Trimming shortened V by 0 bases and J by 0 bases, and 9 bases separated the two germline ends. The length of the CDR3 is 15 residues. Per germline, CDR1 SGDLS and CDR2 YYNGEE. This TCR came from a woman between 18 and 29 years old in good health. The V call is TRBV9, the J call TRBJ2-5; no reliable D call. The sample comprised naive CD4+ T cells from blood. CDR3 loop: CASSVGDGYQETQYF. For the CDR3, the DNA is TGTGCCAGCAGCGTAGGAGACGGGTACCAAGAGACCCAGTACTTC.